Below are 23 T cell receptor beta chains sequenced from a single sample in a study of blood T cell repertoires in COVID-19. The protocol was immunoSEQ multiplex PCR, while the TCRdb copy is restricted to in-frame clones and leaves out a portion. Of around 230,000 clones listed, just over 85% are singletons. Input material: PBMCs or T cells enriched from blood (not recorded which). The receptors originated from a woman aged 40-49 years with acute COVID-19.

V gene TRBV3-1 (or the pseudogene TRBV3-2) combines with J gene TRBJ2-7, with 9 bases fitting TRBD1. This CDR3 region has 13 residues. CDR1 and CDR2 (germline): LGHDT, YNNKEL (reference sequence). With 6 bases clipped from V and 3 bases from J, the junction kept 3 bases outside the gene matches. For the CDR3, the DNA is TGTGCCAGCAGAGGGACAGGGCACTACGAGCAGTACTTC. Its translation: CASRGTGHYEQYF.

The chain couples TRBV7-9 to TRBJ1-2, with 10 positions matching TRBD1. With 3 bases clipped from V and 6 bases from J, the junction kept 4 bases outside the gene matches. The germline gives CDR1 SEHNR, CDR2 FQNEAQ (reference sequence). The CDR3 covers 14 residues. CDR3 DNA sequence: TGTGCCAGCAGCTTCGGACAGGGGGGGAATGGCTACACCTTC. Its protein product is CASSFGQGGNGYTF.

The V and J genes are TRBV5-6 and TRBJ1-1; tentatively, D is TRBD1 (5 bases). Trimming took off 0 bases at V and 0 bases at J, with 12 bases between the two ends. The germline CDR1 and CDR2 sequences are SGHDT and YYEEEE. This CDR3 is 16 amino acids long. CDR3 residues: CASSLAGRVLNTEAFF. The CDR3 DNA is TGTGCCAGCAGCTTGGCGGGCAGGGTCCTGAACACTGAAGCTTTCTTT. Drawing the rest from reference TRBV5-6 and TRBJ1-1, the complete variable domain is DAGVTQSPTHLIKTRGQQVTLRCSPKSGHDTVSWYQQALGQGPQFIFQYYEEEERQRGNFPDRFSGHQFPNYSSELNVNALLLGDSALYLCASSLAGRVLNTEAFFGQGTRLTVV.

The chain joins TRBV30 to TRBJ1-1; no clear D. CDR3 size: 12 residues. CDR1 is GTSNPN, CDR2 SVGIG, per germline (reference sequence). V dropped 3 bases and J dropped 2 bases, with 7 bases sitting between them. The CDR3 nucleotides read TGTGCCTGGAGGCGCGGTAACACTGAAGCTTTCTTT. Its protein product is CAWRRGNTEAFF.

The chain employs TRBV29-1 and TRBJ2-7; D possibly corresponds to TRBD2 (7 bases). Germline CDR1 SQVTM, CDR2 ANQGSEA. V was trimmed by 5 bases and J by 0 bases, leaving 11 bases between them. This CDR3 has 13 residues. CDR3 nucleotide sequence: TGCAGCGTTAGGGGGGGCAGCTCCTACGAGCAGTACTTC. Encoded protein: CSVRGGSSYEQYF.

CDR3 bases: TGTGCCAGCAGCTCACAGGGGGCGGCAGATACGCAGTATTTT. This translates into CASSSQGAADTQYF. This sequence joins TRBV7-2 and TRBJ2-3, with 9 bases that match TRBD1. CDR1 is SGHTA, CDR2 FQGNSA, per germline. The CDR3 spans 14 residues. Unmatched junction bases numbered 3, after V lost 4 bases and J lost 4 bases.

The gene calls are TRBV27 and TRBJ2-7; D gene ambiguous. Germline V gives CDR1 MNHEY, CDR2 SMNVEV (reference sequence). This CDR3 comprises 14 residues. The V end was cut by 5 bases, the J end by 0 bases, with 11 bases between. The CDR3 loop is CASSPHRTSYEQYF. The CDR3 nucleotides are TGTGCCAGCAGTCCCCATAGAACCTCCTACGAGCAGTACTTC.

V is TRBV29-1 and J is TRBJ1-1; 9 bases are a match to TRBD1. The CDR3 has 13 amino acids. Germline V CDR1 and CDR2: SQVTM, ANQGSEA. The J segment lost 6 bases and the V segment lost 4 bases, leaving 6 bases of the junction unmatched. The CDR3 here is CSVGTGVVAEAFF. The CDR3 DNA sequence: TGCAGCGTTGGGACAGGGGTAGTCGCTGAAGCTTTCTTT.

This clone was seen once. The chain joins TRBV12-5 to TRBJ2-1; D might be TRBD2 (5 bases). Germline V gene sequence: CDR1 LGHNT, CDR2 FRNRAP. V was shortened by 0 bases and J by 0 bases, with 9 bases between the two germline ends. The CDR3 has 16 amino acids. The CDR3 bases are TGTGCTAGTGGTTTGGTACTGGGGAGCTCCTACAATGAGCAGTTCTTC. Translating gives CASGLVLGSSYNEQFF. Supplemented by reference TRBV12-5 and TRBJ2-1, the full variable domain reads DARVTQTPRHKVTEMGQEVTMRCQPILGHNTVFWYRQTMMQGLELLAYFRNRAPLDDSGMPKDRFSAEMPDATLATLKIQPSEPRDSAVYFCASGLVLGSSYNEQFFGPGTRLTVL.

V and J are TRBV6-6 and TRBJ1-1, with 8 bases identical to TRBD1. V was pared by 4 bases and J by 10 bases, with 14 bases of the junction left unmatched. This CDR3 region has 15 residues. CDR1 and CDR2 from the germline V gene are MNHNY and SVGAGI (reference sequence). The CDR3 protein is CASSSSAGQVAPAFF. As DNA, the CDR3 is TGTGCCAGCAGTTCCTCCGCGGGACAGGTCGCACCAGCTTTCTTT.

The chain is built from TRBV19 and TRBJ1-5; D not certain. The CDR3 is made up of 16 amino acids. V lost 5 bases and J 5 bases, leaving 19 bases between the germline ends. Germline V gene data show CDR1 as LNHDA and CDR2 as SQIVND (reference sequence). The CDR3 reads CASSAGIGFRDQPQHF. CDR3 sequence (DNA): TGTGCCAGTAGTGCCGGGATCGGATTCCGGGATCAGCCCCAGCATTTT.

The genes are TRBV7-2 and TRBJ2-3, with 8 nucleotides matching TRBD1. V trimming: 4 bases; J trimming: 2 bases; junction bases outside the gene matches: 8. Germline assignment: CDR1 SGHTA and CDR2 FQGNSA. The CDR3 loop spans 16 amino acids. CDR3 loop: CASSSPRQGLTDTQYF. The CDR3 DNA reads TGTGCCAGCAGCTCTCCCCGACAGGGGCTCACAGATACGCAGTATTTT.

The gene calls are TRBV7-3 and TRBJ1-1; a weak D match, TRBD1 (5 bases). This CDR3 spans 13 amino acids. The germline V gene encodes CDR1 SGHTA and CDR2 FQGTGA. V lost 5 bases and J lost 6, with 13 bases in between. The CDR3 DNA follows: TGTGCCAGCAGCACTATGTCCAGGGCTGAAGCTTTCTTT. Its translation: CASSTMSRAEAFF.

This clone was seen only a few times. The CDR3 region is CASSLTPGVTEAFF. The CDR3 DNA follows: TGTGCCAGCAGCTTAACTCCCGGGGTTACTGAAGCTTTCTTT. This chain links TRBV7-2 with TRBJ1-1; no reliable D call. V was trimmed by 2 bases and J by 5 bases, leaving 12 bases between them. This CDR3 contains 14 residues. Germline lookup yields CDR1 SGHTA and CDR2 FQGNSA.

The chain is built from TRBV30 and TRBJ1-1, with D possibly being TRBD1 (6 bases). The germline V gene has CDR1 GTSNPN and CDR2 SVGIG (reference sequence). This CDR3 is built from 12 residues. With 8 bases removed from V and 1 base from J, the gap between germline ends came to 11 bases. The CDR3 region is CALMTGNTEAFF. The CDR3 coding sequence is TGTGCCCTGATGACAGGGAACACTGAAGCTTTCTTT.

The V and J genes are TRBV27 and TRBJ1-2; D gene uncertain. Trimming stripped 3 bases from V and 8 bases from J, with 16 bases between. The CDR3 has 14 residues. CDR1 and CDR2 (germline): MNHEY, SMNVEV (reference sequence). The CDR3 nucleotides are TGTGCCAGCAGTTTGTACGGAGGAGGAGGAGGCTACACCTTC. This encodes CASSLYGGGGGYTF.

The chain has TRBV27 and TRBJ1-1; TRBD1 aligns across 9 bases. This CDR3 contains 13 residues. Germline V gene data show CDR1 as MNHEY and CDR2 as SMNVEV (reference sequence). With 4 bases clipped from V and 4 bases from J, the junction kept 1 base outside the gene matches. The CDR3 loop reads CASSSQGATEAFF. The CDR3 region has the DNA TGTGCCAGCAGTTCACAGGGGGCCACTGAAGCTTTCTTT.

With respect to this clone: One junction end disagrees with the germline gene, perhaps due to a read error. The chain links TRBV15 to TRBJ1-1; D possibly corresponds to TRBD1 (5 bases). The CDR3 covers 16 residues. Germline V gene sequence: CDR1 LNHNV, CDR2 YYDKDF (reference sequence). CDR3 nucleotides: TGTGCCACCAGCAGACCTATACAGGTGACGTACGCCGCCCAAGACTTT. This translates into CATSRPIQVTYAAQDF.

The chain carries TRBV27 and TRBJ1-1, with a tentative D call TRBD1 (6 bases). This CDR3 is 13 amino acids long. The ends were cut back, 10 bases at V and 4 bases at J, with 16 bases in the middle. Germline V gene data show CDR1 as MNHEY and CDR2 as SMNVEV (reference sequence). The CDR3 nucleotides are TGTGCCACAGTCTCAGGGGTGCCCACTGAAGCTTTCTTT. Encoded protein: CATVSGVPTEAFF.

This clone has at least ten counts. The genes are TRBV12-5 and TRBJ1-1, with D perhaps matching TRBD1 (5 bases). The V gene's germline CDR1 is LGHNT and CDR2 FRNRAP. Trimming removed 2 bases at V and 6 bases at J, with 7 bases between. The CDR3 contains 12 residues. Written as DNA, the CDR3 is TGTGCTAGTGGTTTGTCAGGGCCTGAAGCTTTCTTT. Its translation is CASGLSGPEAFF.

The V call is TRBV28, the J call TRBJ2-2, with D perhaps TRBD1 (5 bases). Germline V gene data show CDR1 as MDHEN and CDR2 as SYDVKM. The germline V and J ends were trimmed by 5 bases and 5 bases, with 18 bases remaining between them. The CDR3 has 16 amino acids. The CDR3 reads CASSLFRVPRTGELFF. DNA of the CDR3: TGTGCCAGCAGTCTATTCAGGGTTCCGAGGACCGGGGAGCTGTTTTTT.

Details on this clone: The sample has other DNA sequences that encode this CDR3 too. The J gene is TRBJ1-1, the V gene TRBV9; 7 bases are a match to TRBD1. CDR1 and CDR2 from the germline V gene are SGDLS and YYNGEE. J was trimmed by 3 bases and V by 4 bases; bases with no gene match: 6. This CDR3 spans 14 amino acids. The CDR3 loop is CASSPRQGDTEAFF. For the CDR3, the DNA is TGTGCCAGCAGCCCCAGACAGGGTGACACTGAAGCTTTCTTT.

This clone was recorded only once. V usage is TRBV2 and J usage is TRBJ2-3; 9 bases are a match to TRBD2. Per germline, CDR1 SNHLY and CDR2 FYNNEI. This CDR3 is 13 amino acids long. The V segment lost 9 bases and the J segment 6 bases; nucleotides outside the gene matches: 7. CDR3 sequence: CARSGTSPDTQYF. CDR3 nucleotide sequence: TGTGCCAGGTCCGGGACTAGCCCGGATACGCAGTATTTT.